Listed here is a single TCR beta chain. Its antigen is undetermined. The germline V gene has CDR1 MGHRA and CDR2 YSYEKL. V shed 2 bases and J shed 6 bases, with 10 bases lying between them. The CDR3 contains 14 residues. This sample stems from a study of Ad26.COV2.S vaccination and SARS-CoV-2 variants. Study results and limitations: The authors reported substantial breadth in spike-specific CD8+ and CD4+ T cell responses after vaccination.

Only in-frame clones appear in the TCRdb table, and some are missing; sequencing was by immunoSEQ multiplex PCR. The table records about 100,000 clones, over 60% of them present only once. The sequence was collected from a human donor who had recovered from COVID-19. This chain connects TRBV4-1 to TRBJ2-2, with D possibly being TRBD2 (6 bases). Sequenced here: peripheral blood, sampled after recovery from COVID-19. The CDR3 loop is CASSQILASGELFF. The CDR3 DNA reads as TGCGCCAGCAGCCAAATTCTAGCGTCCGGGGAGCTGTTTTTT.